These 21 T cell receptor beta chains were sequenced from one sample in a study of PD-L1 blockade in urothelial cancer. Only in-frame clones appear in the TCRdb table, and some are missing; sequencing was by immunoSEQ multiplex PCR. Of 35,000 to 45,000 clones detected, around 80% appear once; the ten largest clones hold about a sixth. Sequences were derived from PBMCs, sampled around atezolizumab (anti-PD-L1) treatment. The receptors stem from a man aged 55 to 70 with urothelial cancer.

The gene calls are TRBV5-4 and TRBJ2-7; TRBD2 agrees at 8 bases. The CDR3 sequence is 15 residues long. Germline-derived CDR1 and CDR2 are SGHNT and YYREEE (reference sequence). With V trimmed by 1 base and J by 2 bases, 5 bases remained unmatched. The chain's CDR3 is CASSLPGLGAYEQYF. For the CDR3, the DNA is TGTGCCAGCAGCTTGCCGGGACTAGGGGCCTACGAGCAGTACTTC. The variable domain in full, completed from reference TRBV5-4 and TRBJ2-7, reads ETGVTQSPTHLIKTRGQQVTLRCSSQSGHNTVSWYQQALGQGPQFIFQYYREEENGRGNFPPRFSGLQFPNYSSELNVNALELDDSALYLCASSLPGLGAYEQYFGPGTRLTVT.

The chain carries TRBV5-5 and TRBJ1-5, with a possible D match to TRBD1 (5 bases). CDR3 length: 16 amino acids. In germline, CDR1 is SGHKS, CDR2 YYEKEE (reference sequence). Trimming shortened V by 1 base and J by 5 bases, and 16 bases separated the two germline ends. The CDR3 here is CASSLYVGRKDQPQHF. CDR3 nucleotides: TGTGCCAGCAGCTTGTATGTGGGGCGTAAGGATCAGCCCCAGCATTTT.

The V and J genes are TRBV5-1 and TRBJ1-4, with D maybe TRBD1 (6 bases). V lost 4 bases and J 8 bases, leaving 15 bases between the germline ends. Germline V gene sequence: CDR1 SGHRS, CDR2 YFSETQ. CDR3 length equals 14 residues. The CDR3 is CASSLGQNREKLFF. Written as DNA, the CDR3 is TGCGCCAGCAGCCTCGGACAGAACCGGGAAAAACTGTTTTTT.

The V call is TRBV28, the J call TRBJ2-1, with a tentative D call TRBD2 (6 bases). The ends were cut back, 8 bases at V and 4 bases at J, with 15 bases in the middle. The CDR3 extends over 14 amino acids. Germline loops: CDR1 MDHEN, CDR2 SYDVKM. Here the CDR3 DNA reads TGTGCCAGCCGGAGGGGCGGTACTTACAATGAGCAGTTCTTC. Translated: CASRRGGTYNEQFF.

The V call is TRBV2, the J call TRBJ2-2; TRBD2 matches at 7 bases. V lost 6 bases, J lost 0 bases, and 7 bases stayed unmatched. Germline CDR1 SNHLY, CDR2 FYNNEI. The CDR3 runs 16 residues. Here the CDR3 DNA reads TGTGCCAGCAGGGGGTTGCTAGCGGCGAACACCGGGGAGCTGTTTTTT. This codes for CASRGLLAANTGELFF.

The V gene is TRBV10-3, the J gene TRBJ2-1; TRBD2 matches at 12 bases. Trimming removed 4 bases from V and 2 bases from J; junction bases left unmatched: 3. The CDR3 has 16 amino acids. Germline loops: CDR1 ENHRY, CDR2 SYGVKD. The CDR3 reads CAISGTSGRTYNEQFF. In DNA form, the CDR3 reads TGTGCCATCAGTGGCACTAGCGGGAGGACCTACAATGAGCAGTTCTTC.

The chain carries TRBV9 and TRBJ2-6, with D possibly TRBD1 on 5 matching bases. CDR1 is SGDLS, CDR2 YYNGEE, per germline. V was pared by 0 bases and J by 0 bases, with 13 bases between. This CDR3 has 18 residues. The CDR3 is CASSVGRTLSSGANVLTF. The CDR3 DNA follows: TGTGCCAGCAGCGTAGGAAGGACATTAAGCTCTGGGGCCAACGTCCTGACTTTC.

The V gene is TRBV18, the J gene TRBJ1-2; perhaps TRBD1 as D (5 bases). V dropped 4 bases and J dropped 4 bases, with 10 bases sitting between them. CDR3 size: 13 residues. CDR1 and CDR2 (germline): KGHSH, LQKENI. In DNA form, the CDR3 reads TGTGCCAGCTCACAGGGGATAGGCTATGGCTACACCTTC. It yields the protein CASSQGIGYGYTF.

The rearrangement uses TRBV25-1 and TRBJ1-1; no firm D call. This CDR3 has 11 residues. V was trimmed by 4 bases and J by 11 bases, leaving 11 bases between them. The germline V gene has CDR1 MGHDK and CDR2 SYGVNS. The CDR3 DNA reads as TGTGCCAGCAGTGGGTTGAAGGAGGCTTTCTTT. Its protein is CASSGLKEAFF.

The rearrangement joins TRBV7-9 to TRBJ2-3, with 16 bases identical to TRBD2. Losses at the gene ends were 6 bases for V and 6 bases for J; bases not matched to a gene: 6. CDR1 and CDR2 (germline): SEHNR, FQNEAQ (reference sequence). This CDR3 contains 16 residues. In DNA form, the CDR3 reads TGTGCCAGCAGGACCGGGACTAGCGGGGGGGAGGATACGCAGTATTTT. Translating it yields CASRTGTSGGEDTQYF. Using reference TRBV7-9 and TRBJ2-3 for the parts outside the CDR3, the full variable domain is DTGVSQNPRHKITKRGQNVTFRCDPISEHNRLYWYRQTLGQGPEFLTYFQNEAQLEKSRLLSDRFSAERPKGSFSTLEIQRTEQGDSAMYLCASRTGTSGGEDTQYFGPGTRLTVL.

The chain has TRBV5-1 and TRBJ2-3, with 8 bases matching TRBD2. This CDR3 is 15 amino acids long. V shed 7 bases and J 5 bases; nucleotides not matched to a gene: 12. Germline values: CDR1 SGHRS, CDR2 YFSETQ. The DNA for the CDR3 is TGCGCCAGCTCACTTAGCGGGGACCCTAGAGATACGCAGTATTTT. Amino acids: CASSLSGDPRDTQYF.

This clone was detected only a few times. J is TRBJ2-7 and V is TRBV11-2, with D perhaps matching TRBD1 (6 bases). The germline V gene has CDR1 SGHAT and CDR2 FQNNGV. CDR3 length equals 14 residues. The ends were cut back, 6 bases at V and 3 bases at J, with 15 bases in the middle. CDR3 in amino acids: CASRVRDTYYEQYF. The DNA of the CDR3 is TGTGCCAGCAGGGTGAGGGACACCTACTACGAGCAGTACTTC. Based on the CDR3 plus reference TRBV11-2 and TRBJ2-7, the full variable domain is EAGVAQSPRYKIIEKRQSVAFWCNPISGHATLYWYQQILGQGPKLLIQFQNNGVVDDSQLPKDRFSAERLKGVDSTLKIQPAKLEDSAVYLCASRVRDTYYEQYFGPGTRLTVT.

The V gene is TRBV27, the J gene TRBJ2-2; D is undetermined. The V gene's germline CDR1 is MNHEY and CDR2 SMNVEV (reference sequence). This CDR3 contains 15 residues. V lost 3 bases and J 0 bases, leaving 8 bases between the germline ends. CDR3 sequence reads: CASSFVQANTGELFF. The CDR3 nucleotides are TGTGCCAGCAGTTTCGTCCAGGCGAACACCGGGGAGCTGTTTTTT.

J is TRBJ2-5 and V is TRBV29-1, with a tentative D call TRBD2 (5 bases). This CDR3 has 11 residues. Germline CDR1 reads SQVTM; CDR2 reads ANQGSEA. V lost 6 bases to trimming and J lost 4 bases, with 9 bases between them. The CDR3 coding sequence is TGCAGCGTAACTGAGGGAGAGACCCAGTACTTC. Translation: CSVTEGETQYF.

J is TRBJ2-1 and V is TRBV28; D might be TRBD2 (5 bases). The CDR3 totals 15 residues. The V end was cut by 4 bases, the J end by 4 bases, with 14 bases between. CDR1 and CDR2 from the germline V gene are MDHEN and SYDVKM. DNA for the CDR3: TGTGCCAGCAGTTCAGCGGTCAGCCGATACAATGAGCAGTTCTTC. Translation: CASSSAVSRYNEQFF. Full variable domain (remainder filled in from reference TRBV28 and TRBJ2-1): DVKVTQSSRYLVKRTGEKVFLECVQDMDHENMFWYRQDPGLGLRLIYFSYDVKMKEKGDIPEGYSVSREKKERFSLILESASTNQTSMYLCASSSAVSRYNEQFFGPGTRLTVL.

The chain carries TRBV9 and TRBJ2-1, with 8 bases lining up with TRBD2. The CDR3 spans 16 residues. CDR1 SGDLS and CDR2 YYNGEE come from the germline V gene. After removal of 2 bases from V and 4 bases from J, the junction contained 8 bases not matched to a gene. As DNA, the CDR3 is TGTGCCAGCAGCGTCGCGGGACTAGTGGGATACAATGAGCAGTTCTTC. It encodes CASSVAGLVGYNEQFF.

The CDR3: CASSLGAYRGSTDTQYF. As DNA, the CDR3 is TGTGCCAGCAGCTTAGGGGCCTACAGGGGGAGCACAGATACGCAGTATTTT. V gene TRBV7-9 combines with J gene TRBJ2-3; 8 bases align to TRBD1. CDR1 is SEHNR and CDR2 is FQNEAQ in the germline V gene (reference sequence). Unmatched junction bases numbered 6, after V lost 1 base and J lost 0 bases. The CDR3 consists of 17 residues.

The chain carries TRBV29-1 and TRBJ2-1, with TRBD1 matching 8 bases. Germline loops: CDR1 SQVTM, CDR2 ANQGSEA. The CDR3 covers 14 residues. After removal of 7 bases from V and 4 bases from J, the junction contained 9 bases not matched to a gene. The CDR3 reads CSARTDRGYNEQFF. The CDR3 DNA sequence: TGCAGCGCCCGCACCGACAGGGGATACAATGAGCAGTTCTTC.

The V and J genes are TRBV6-4 and TRBJ1-5; D is unclear. There are 13 residues in the CDR3. Germline CDR1 is MRHNA and CDR2 is SNTAGT. V was shortened by 2 bases and J by 9 bases, with 11 bases between the two germline ends. Written as DNA, the CDR3 is TGTGCCAGCAGTGACCCCCCCTCTTTGCCCCAGCATTTT. Protein: CASSDPPSLPQHF.

CDR3: CASSTRTGVYEQYF. The CDR3 DNA reads as TGTGCCAGCAGTACCCGGACAGGGGTCTACGAGCAGTACTTC. This rearrangement joins TRBV25-1 to TRBJ2-7; 9 bases agree with TRBD1. The germline CDR1 and CDR2 sequences are MGHDK and SYGVNS. The CDR3 runs 14 residues. Trimming took 5 bases from V and 3 from J; bases not matched to a gene: 5.

The chain employs TRBV5-4 and TRBJ2-2, with 14 bases lining up with TRBD2. Germline V gene lookup returns CDR1 SGHNT and CDR2 YYREEE (reference sequence). The CDR3 is 18 amino acids. The junction had 8 bases not matched to a gene; V was cut back by 6 bases and J by 1 base. The CDR3 loop is CASTGTSGSRLNTGELFF. The CDR3 DNA reads TGTGCCAGCACCGGGACTAGCGGGAGTAGATTGAACACCGGGGAGCTGTTTTTT. The full variable domain, completed using reference TRBV5-4 and TRBJ2-2, is ETGVTQSPTHLIKTRGQQVTLRCSSQSGHNTVSWYQQALGQGPQFIFQYYREEENGRGNFPPRFSGLQFPNYSSELNVNALELDDSALYLCASTGTSGSRLNTGELFFGEGSRLTVL.